The 20 T cell receptor beta chains presented below share a single source sample, sequenced in a study of sequential checkpoint blockade in melanoma. The sample's treatment: randomized to nivolumab then ipilimumab (arm A) or the reverse (arm B). This table comes from immunoSEQ multiplex PCR, and its TCRdb copy is limited to in-frame clones, with some not included. The sample contains several thousand clones, 20% to 25% of which appear only once. This specimen consisted of tumor tissue (inferred from file names), obtained from a patient given nivolumab and ipilimumab in sequence. These receptor sequences come from a human donor with melanoma.

This clone was found a few times. The J gene is TRBJ1-2, the V gene TRBV6-8; D unclear. This CDR3 is built from 13 residues. Germline V gene lookup returns CDR1 MNHGY and CDR2 SAAAGT. The V end was cut by 10 bases, the J end by 8 bases, with 20 bases between. CDR3 in DNA: TGTGCCATCAGCCAAGGGAAAGCGGAGGGCTACACCTTC. Translating gives CAISQGKAEGYTF.

The gene calls are TRBV9 and TRBJ1-5, with a weak D call TRBD1 (6 bases). The CDR3 spans 14 residues. CDR1 is SGDLS and CDR2 is YYNGEE in the germline V gene. The V gene lost 2 bases and the J gene lost 9 bases, with 15 bases spanning the gap. CDR3 loop: CASSVSGKGGPQHF. The CDR3 DNA follows: TGTGCCAGCAGCGTGTCCGGGAAGGGGGGGCCCCAGCATTTT.

V and J are TRBV19 and TRBJ2-2; D may be TRBD1 (6 bases). The CDR3 runs 15 residues. Trimming shortened V by 6 bases and J by 2 bases, and 13 bases separated the two germline ends. Per germline, CDR1 LNHDA and CDR2 SQIVND (reference sequence). CDR3 protein: CASRILDRNTGELFF. The DNA for the CDR3 is TGTGCCAGTAGAATTTTGGACAGAAACACCGGGGAGCTGTTTTTT.

By frequency in the sample, this clone is medium-sized. This chain connects TRBV11-3 to TRBJ1-4, with D possibly matching TRBD1 (5 bases). With 6 bases removed from V and 8 bases from J, the gap between germline ends came to 16 bases. Germline CDR1 reads SGHNT; CDR2 reads YENEEA. There are 14 residues in the CDR3. The CDR3 bases are TGTGCCAGCAGTTCCGGGAACAGGTGGGAAAAACTGTTTTTT. It encodes CASSSGNRWEKLFF.

The rearrangement uses TRBV6-7 and TRBJ2-1, with D unclear. TRBV6-7 is marked as an open reading frame, function uncertain. The CDR3 has 19 amino acids. Trimming cost V 7 bases and J 0 bases, with 25 bases left between them. The chain's CDR3 is CASNLNPRDASSSYNEQFF. The CDR3 DNA is TGTGCCAGCAACTTAAATCCCCGTGACGCGTCCAGCTCCTACAATGAGCAGTTCTTC.

This clone was counted a few times. The genes are TRBV6-8 and TRBJ2-7; D is possibly TRBD1 (6 bases). Germline assignment: CDR1 MNHGY and CDR2 SAAAGT. Trimming shortened V by 0 bases and J by 6 bases, and 12 bases separated the two germline ends. The CDR3 runs 14 residues. The CDR3: CASSYSDRRGEQYV. The CDR3 DNA reads as TGTGCCAGCAGTTACTCAGACAGGAGAGGCGAGCAGTACGTC.

V and J are TRBV30 and TRBJ1-1; unclear D gene. The germline V gene has CDR1 GTSNPN and CDR2 SVGIG (reference sequence). V lost 6 bases, J lost 0 bases, and 20 bases lay in between. The CDR3 contains 16 residues. The DNA for the CDR3 is TGTGCCTGTCGGAGGTATCAGGCCAGTATGAACACTGAAGCTTTCTTT. It encodes CACRRYQASMNTEAFF.

V usage is TRBV29-1 and J usage is TRBJ2-5, with TRBD2 identical over 9 bases. The CDR3 extends over 14 amino acids. V was pared by 6 bases and J by 5 bases, with 10 bases of the junction left unmatched. The germline V gene encodes CDR1 SQVTM and CDR2 ANQGSEA. The chain's CDR3 is CSVAGYSGSETQYF. CDR3 nucleotides: TGCAGCGTGGCCGGTTATAGCGGGAGTGAGACCCAGTACTTC.

This clone was seen once. The rearrangement links TRBV5-1 to TRBJ1-1, with 8 bases identical to TRBD1. Trimming at V came to 2 bases and at J to 1 base, leaving 1 base not matched to a gene. This CDR3 has 14 amino acids. Germline lookup yields CDR1 SGHRS and CDR2 YFSETQ. The DNA of the CDR3 is TGCGCCAGCAGCTTCGGGACAGGGAACACTGAAGCTTTCTTT. It encodes CASSFGTGNTEAFF.

V gene TRBV15 combines with J gene TRBJ2-4; possibly TRBD2 for D (5 bases). In germline, CDR1 is LNHNV, CDR2 YYDKDF (reference sequence). The CDR3 covers 17 residues. V lost 5 bases to trimming and J lost 3 bases, with 20 bases between them. The chain's CDR3 is CATSGERASHFKNIQYF. CDR3 nucleotide sequence: TGTGCCACCAGCGGGGAGAGGGCTAGCCACTTCAAAAACATTCAGTACTTC. Full variable domain (outside the CDR3, taken from reference TRBV15 and TRBJ2-4): DAMVIQNPRYQVTQFGKPVTLSCSQTLNHNVMYWYQQKSSQAPKLLFHYYDKDFNNEADTPDNFQSRRPNTSFCFLDIRSPGLGDTAMYLCATSGERASHFKNIQYFGAGTRLSVL.

In regard to this clone: Mismatch with germline at one junction end may stem from a read error. The chain carries TRBV5-1 and TRBJ1-5; 7 bases align to TRBD1. Germline loops: CDR1 SGHRS, CDR2 YFSETQ. The CDR3 consists of 14 residues. This chain's CDR3 is CTSSSGTEGQPQHF. CDR3 DNA: TGCACCAGCAGCTCCGGGACAGAGGGTCAGCCCCAGCATTTT.

This clone was picked up many times. Compared with germline, one end of the junction differs, possibly owing to a read error. The V gene is TRBV12-5, the J gene TRBJ2-3; possible D gene TRBD2, 6 bases. This CDR3 is 14 amino acids long. Per the germline V gene, CDR1 is LGHNT and CDR2 is FRNRAP. The CDR3 reads CASVLAPSTDTQYF. The CDR3 DNA is TGTGCCAGTGTGCTAGCGCCTAGCACAGATACGCAGTATTTT. Full variable domain (rest looked up from reference TRBV12-5 and TRBJ2-3): DARVTQTPRHKVTEMGQEVTMRCQPILGHNTVFWYRQTMMQGLELLAYFRNRAPLDDSGMPKDRFSAEMPDATLATLKIQPSEPRDSAVYFCASVLAPSTDTQYFGPGTRLTVL.

This clone has just a few counts. The genes are TRBV9 and TRBJ1-5; 7 positions match TRBD1. The V gene end was trimmed by 0 bases and the J gene end by 4 bases; junction bases not matched to a gene: 4. The CDR3 is 15 residues long. From germline, CDR1 is SGDLS and CDR2 YYNGEE. The CDR3 loop is CASSVGTGDNQPQHF. The DNA for the CDR3 is TGTGCCAGCAGCGTAGGGACAGGCGATAATCAGCCCCAGCATTTT.

V gene TRBV29-1 combines with J gene TRBJ2-5; 8 bases are shared with TRBD2. The junction had 4 bases not matched to a gene; V was cut back by 3 bases and J by 1 base. The CDR3 totals 14 residues. Germline V gives CDR1 SQVTM, CDR2 ANQGSEA. CDR3 residues: CSVEVAGRQETQYF. Here the CDR3 DNA reads TGCAGCGTTGAGGTAGCGGGACGCCAAGAGACCCAGTACTTC.

The rearrangement uses TRBV5-1 and TRBJ2-1; 8 positions agree with TRBD2. The CDR3 has 14 residues. The V gene's germline CDR1 is SGHRS and CDR2 YFSETQ. The V and J ends lost 4 bases and 6 bases, in that order; junction bases with no gene match: 6. CDR3 sequence: CASSPGTRGNEQFF. In nucleotides, the CDR3 is TGCGCCAGCAGCCCCGGGACTAGGGGCAATGAGCAGTTCTTC.

This sequence joins TRBV30 and TRBJ1-2; TRBD1 aligns across 10 bases. Trimming cost V 0 bases and J 8 bases; bases outside gene matches: 6. The CDR3 has 14 residues. The germline V gene encodes CDR1 GTSNPN and CDR2 SVGIG (reference sequence). The CDR3 protein is CAWSVVGQGIGYTF. In DNA, the CDR3 is TGTGCCTGGAGTGTGGTGGGACAGGGGATCGGCTACACCTTC.

By sample fraction, this clone is medium-sized. The CDR3 region is CASSQDGGAGLLSANVLTF. CDR3 DNA: TGCGCCAGCAGCCAAGATGGGGGCGCGGGGCTCTTGTCGGCCAACGTCCTGACTTTC. The rearrangement uses TRBV4-1 and TRBJ2-6, with D possibly being TRBD1 or TRBD2 (6 bases each). The CDR3 totals 19 residues. Trimming stripped 0 bases from V and 6 bases from J, with 21 bases between. Germline V gene sequence: CDR1 MGHRA, CDR2 YSYEKL.

The V gene is TRBV6-8, the J gene TRBJ2-7, with D perhaps assigned TRBD1 or TRBD2 (6 bases each). CDR3 length: 17 amino acids. The V gene lost 2 bases and the J gene lost 1 base, with 18 bases spanning the gap. Germline CDR1 is MNHGY and CDR2 is SAAAGT. CDR3 sequence reads: CASSYKEGGASSYEQYV. CDR3 DNA sequence: TGTGCCAGCAGTTACAAAGAGGGGGGCGCATCTTCCTACGAGCAGTACGTC.

The sample holds a few counts of this clone. The chain links TRBV28 to TRBJ2-2; D call uncertain. Germline V gene lookup returns CDR1 MDHEN and CDR2 SYDVKM. The CDR3 is 14 amino acids. Trimming left V 6 bases short and J 0 bases short, with 8 bases between. The CDR3 here is CASSPLSNTGELFF. For the CDR3, the DNA is TGTGCCAGCAGCCCCCTATCGAACACCGGGGAGCTGTTTTTT.

The chain is built from TRBV6-8 and TRBJ2-7; D call uncertain. The V and J ends lost 10 bases and 4 bases respectively, with 14 bases between them. Germline-derived CDR1 and CDR2 are MNHGY and SAAAGT. The CDR3 contains 12 residues. This CDR3 reads CATARWDYEQYV. The CDR3 DNA sequence: TGTGCCACGGCCCGTTGGGATTACGAGCAGTACGTC.